The clone carrying this T cell receptor beta chain was counted a few times. What it binds is unknown. The CDR3 is made up of 16 amino acids. TCRdb redid the calling of the RT-PCR reads with MiXCR, one entry per CDR3 protein. The sample has hundreds of thousands of distinct CDR3 sequences; 12% are singletons. The sample is drawn from a study of response to subunit inactivated influenza vaccine. Overall study findings and caveats: It was the authors' suggestion that each seasonal influenza vaccination recruits few new T cells.

The TCR was taken from a man aged 50-59 years who received an inactivated influenza vaccine. V gene TRBV21-1 combines with J gene TRBJ2-1; whether TRBD1, the table's D call, matches the DNA was not checked. TRBV21-1 is a recognized pseudogene. This sample comprised PBMCs from blood, obtained on the day of vaccination. CDR3: CASSKGGRDQNNEQFF. In DNA form, the CDR3 reads TGTGCCAGCAGCAAAGGAGGCCGGGACCAAAACAATGAGCAGTTCTTC.